The 9 T cell receptor beta chains listed next were all sequenced from one sample in a study of PD-1 blockade in classical Hodgkin lymphoma. With no exception, relapse followed autologous stem cell transplantation in all patients, and brentuximab vedotin exposure varied. The assay was immunoSEQ multiplex PCR, and TCRdb's table has in-frame clones only and misses some. The sample has about 15,000 clones, more than 70% seen once. This specimen was peripheral blood mononuclear cells (PBMCs), taken at baseline. The origin of the receptors is a human donor with classical Hodgkin lymphoma.

The chain joins TRBV6-1 to TRBJ1-2; a weak D match, TRBD1 (6 bases). V lost 6 bases, J lost 4 bases, and 12 bases lay in between. The length of the CDR3 is 13 residues. Germline V gives CDR1 MNHNS, CDR2 SASEGT. The CDR3 spells CASRDSWFYGYTF. The CDR3 DNA reads as TGTGCCAGCAGGGACAGCTGGTTCTATGGCTACACCTTC.

This clone was seen a single time. The chain recombines TRBV5-1 with TRBJ2-1; possibly TRBD2 for D (5 bases). The germline V and J ends were trimmed by 0 bases and 14 bases, with 21 bases remaining between them. Germline V lookup: CDR1 SGHRS, CDR2 YFSETQ. The CDR3 sequence is 15 residues long. Written as DNA, the CDR3 is TGCGCCAGCAGCTTGGGTAGCGTAGTAGGGTTATCCGAGTTCTTC. It yields the protein CASSLGSVVGLSEFF.

The chain links TRBV15 to TRBJ2-7; unclear D gene. Germline CDR1 reads LNHNV; CDR2 reads YYDKDF (reference sequence). The V end was cut by 0 bases, the J end by 0 bases, with 6 bases between. This CDR3 spans 14 amino acids. CDR3 DNA: TGTGCCACCAGCAGAGAACACCCCTCCTACGAGCAGTACTTC. It encodes CATSREHPSYEQYF. Filled out from reference TRBV15 and TRBJ2-7, the complete variable domain reads DAMVIQNPRYQVTQFGKPVTLSCSQTLNHNVMYWYQQKSSQAPKLLFHYYDKDFNNEADTPDNFQSRRPNTSFCFLDIRSPGLGDTAMYLCATSREHPSYEQYFGPGTRLTVT.

The chain employs TRBV6-5 and TRBJ1-1; the D gene is possibly TRBD1 (6 bases). Germline-derived CDR1 and CDR2 are MNHEY and SVGAGI. Trimming took 4 bases from V and 8 from J, leaving 17 bases between them. The CDR3 is made up of 14 amino acids. CDR3 loop: CASSLQGSRTEAFF. CDR3 DNA: TGTGCCAGCAGTTTACAGGGATCGAGAACCGAAGCTTTCTTT.

The table lists this clone with a count of one. The chain carries TRBV28 and TRBJ2-5; no clear D gene. This CDR3 contains 12 residues. The germline V gene encodes CDR1 MDHEN and CDR2 SYDVKM. V was trimmed by 1 base and J by 4 bases, leaving 4 bases between them. CDR3 loop: CASSLSVETQYF. DNA of the CDR3: TGTGCCAGCAGTTTATCAGTAGAGACCCAGTACTTC. The full variable domain, its missing parts supplied by reference TRBV28 and TRBJ2-5, is DVKVTQSSRYLVKRTGEKVFLECVQDMDHENMFWYRQDPGLGLRLIYFSYDVKMKEKGDIPEGYSVSREKKERFSLILESASTNQTSMYLCASSLSVETQYFGPGTRLLVL.

The chain employs TRBV4-3 and TRBJ2-1; 8 nucleotides line up with TRBD2. J gave up 8 bases and V 4 bases, and 10 bases lay outside the gene matches. Germline assignment: CDR1 LGHNA and CDR2 YSLEER. The CDR3 runs 15 residues. This CDR3 is CASSLKAGGNDEQFF. CDR3 coding DNA: TGCGCCAGCAGCCTTAAGGCGGGGGGCAACGATGAGCAGTTCTTC.

This clone was recorded once. The V gene is TRBV7-2, the J gene TRBJ2-7, with 9 bases matching TRBD2. The CDR3 totals 16 residues. V shed 3 bases and J 0 bases; nucleotides not matched to a gene: 6. The germline V gene encodes CDR1 SGHTA and CDR2 FQGNSA. The DNA of the CDR3 is TGTGCCAGCAGCTTTAGCGGGGGCTATATCTCCTACGAGCAGTACTTC. Translating gives CASSFSGGYISYEQYF.

The CDR3 nucleotides read TGTGCCAGCAGCTATGGAGATGAGCAGTTCTTC. It yields the protein CASSYGDEQFF. The chain is built from TRBV11-3 and TRBJ2-1; D gene ambiguous. The CDR3 is 11 amino acids. Trimming took 4 bases from V and 8 from J, leaving 6 bases between them. Germline loops: CDR1 SGHNT, CDR2 YENEEA. Full variable domain (remainder filled in from reference TRBV11-3 and TRBJ2-1): EAGVVQSPRYKIIEKKQPVAFWCNPISGHNTLYWYLQNLGQGPELLIRYENEEAVDDSQLPKDRFSAERLKGVDSTLKIQPAELGDSAVYLCASSYGDEQFFGPGTRLTVL.

This clone showed up just once. This chain joins TRBV9 and TRBJ2-7, with 8 bases identical to TRBD1. The V and J ends lost 0 bases and 2 bases, in that order; junction bases with no gene match: 4. The CDR3 runs to 15 residues. In germline, CDR1 is SGDLS, CDR2 YYNGEE. CDR3 sequence reads: CASSVGQGATYEQYF. In nucleotides, the CDR3 is TGTGCCAGCAGCGTAGGGCAGGGGGCCACCTACGAGCAGTACTTC.